A selection of T cell receptor beta chains follows, all from one sample in a study of T cell responses to AZD1222 COVID-19 vaccine. The assay was immunoSEQ multiplex PCR, and TCRdb's table has in-frame clones only and misses some. The table shows some 120,000 clones, with 65% to 90% occurring only once. The sequences come from peripheral blood, collected 28 days after the second AZD1222 dose. Source of these receptors: an adult who received the AZD1222 COVID-19 vaccine. Each CDR3 is given with its conserved first and last residue. The order of the fields is CDR3 DNA, CDR3 protein, V gene, clone size, J gene, D gene. The D gene is left open where the match is weak. The listing skips clone size in some rows; elsewhere it reads once, few, many or a size class.

CDR3nt: TGTGCCAGTAGTAGCCTGCGGTATGGCTACACCTTC
CDR3aa: CASSSLRYGYTF
v_gene: TRBV19
abundance: -
j_gene: TRBJ1-2
d_gene: -

CDR3nt: TGTGCCAGCAGTTTAGTGGAGGGCACTGAAGCTTTCTTT
CDR3aa: CASSLVEGTEAFF
v_gene: TRBV27
abundance: -
j_gene: TRBJ1-1
d_gene: -

CDR3nt: TGTGCCAGCAGGCCGAACACCGGGGAGCTGTTTTTT
CDR3aa: CASRPNTGELFF
v_gene: TRBV5-4
abundance: few
j_gene: TRBJ2-2
d_gene: -

CDR3nt: TGTGCCATCAGTGGTGACAGCGGGGGTATTAACACAGATACGCAGTATTTT
CDR3aa: CAISGDSGGINTDTQYF
v_gene: TRBV10-3
abundance: -
j_gene: TRBJ2-3
d_gene: TRBD2

CDR3nt: TGTGCCAGCACCCTGACCGCTTACAATGAGCAGTTCTTC
CDR3aa: CASTLTAYNEQFF
v_gene: TRBV12-3/TRBV12-4
abundance: -
j_gene: TRBJ2-1
d_gene: -

CDR3nt: TGTGCCAGCAGCCGCCAGGGGGCGACTGAAGCTTTCTTT
CDR3aa: CASSRQGATEAFF
v_gene: TRBV5-6
abundance: -
j_gene: TRBJ1-1
d_gene: TRBD1

CDR3nt: TGCGCCAGCAGCCAGGGGACAGGGAACAATCAGCCCCAGCATTTT
CDR3aa: CASSQGTGNNQPQHF
v_gene: TRBV4-3
abundance: -
j_gene: TRBJ1-5
d_gene: TRBD1

CDR3nt: TGTGCCAGCAGCCAAGTCGGATCACCCCTCCACTTT
CDR3aa: CASSQVGSPLHF
v_gene: TRBV14
abundance: -
j_gene: TRBJ1-6
d_gene: -

CDR3nt: TGTGCCAGCAGCCCCCAGAGGGGTCGAGGGGAGCAGTACTTC
CDR3aa: CASSPQRGRGEQYF
v_gene: TRBV11-3
abundance: -
j_gene: TRBJ2-7
d_gene: -

CDR3nt: TGTGCCACCAGTGAAGGGTCCTATAGCAATCAGCCCCAGCATTTT
CDR3aa: CATSEGSYSNQPQHF
v_gene: TRBV24-1
abundance: once
j_gene: TRBJ1-5
d_gene: -

CDR3nt: TGTGCCAGCAGCTCGGGAGAACAAGAGACCCAGTACTTC
CDR3aa: CASSSGEQETQYF
v_gene: TRBV6-6
abundance: -
j_gene: TRBJ2-5
d_gene: -

CDR3nt: TGCGCCAGCAGCTCGACTAGTATGAAAGAGACCCAGTACTTC
CDR3aa: CASSSTSMKETQYF
v_gene: TRBV5-1
abundance: -
j_gene: TRBJ2-5
d_gene: -

CDR3nt: TGTGCCAGCAGCGCCCACCAGGGGGTTGAGCAGTTCTTC
CDR3aa: CASSAHQGVEQFF
v_gene: TRBV7-3
abundance: few
j_gene: TRBJ2-1
d_gene: TRBD1

CDR3nt: TGTGCCAGCAGTGAACAGGACAAGACGGCGACCCAGTACTTC
CDR3aa: CASSEQDKTATQYF
v_gene: TRBV6-1
abundance: -
j_gene: TRBJ2-5
d_gene: -

CDR3nt: TGTGCCAGCTCACTCCGACAGGGTGCAGAACGGGAGACCCAGTACTTC
CDR3aa: CASSLRQGAERETQYF
v_gene: TRBV18
abundance: -
j_gene: TRBJ2-5
d_gene: TRBD1

CDR3nt: TGTGCCAGCAGTGGTTGGGACTCCTACGAGCAGTACTTC
CDR3aa: CASSGWDSYEQYF
v_gene: TRBV2
abundance: -
j_gene: TRBJ2-7
d_gene: -

CDR3nt: TGCGCCAGCAGCTTGCCCCCGACACAGGGGGCGCGACGCACTGAAGCTTTCTTT
CDR3aa: CASSLPPTQGARRTEAFF
v_gene: TRBV5-1
abundance: -
j_gene: TRBJ1-1
d_gene: TRBD1

CDR3nt: TGTGCCAGCACTCCGGTGGACTCGAGCACTGAAGCTTTCTTT
CDR3aa: CASTPVDSSTEAFF
v_gene: TRBV6-5
abundance: -
j_gene: TRBJ1-1
d_gene: -

CDR3nt: TGTGCCAGTAGTATGGGGCCGGGTTATGGCTACACCTTC
CDR3aa: CASSMGPGYGYTF
v_gene: TRBV19
abundance: few
j_gene: TRBJ1-2
d_gene: -

CDR3nt: TGTGCCAGCAGACCTTTGACAGGCTTGGCTGAAGCTTTCTTT
CDR3aa: CASRPLTGLAEAFF
v_gene: TRBV27
abundance: -
j_gene: TRBJ1-1
d_gene: -

CDR3nt: TGTGCCAGCAGCCGACGGGACAACTACGAGCAGTACTTC
CDR3aa: CASSRRDNYEQYF
v_gene: TRBV7-8
abundance: once
j_gene: TRBJ2-7
d_gene: -

CDR3nt: TGTGCCAGCAGCGGGAGACTGACCTCAGGCGGCTACACCTTC
CDR3aa: CASSGRLTSGGYTF
v_gene: TRBV7-2
abundance: -
j_gene: TRBJ1-2
d_gene: -

CDR3nt: TGTGCCAGCAGTCCACAGGGGGACTACGAGCAGTACTTC
CDR3aa: CASSPQGDYEQYF
v_gene: TRBV6-5
abundance: -
j_gene: TRBJ2-7
d_gene: TRBD1

CDR3nt: TGTGCCAGCAGCTTAAGGGTACGCGACACCGGGGAGCTGTTTTTT
CDR3aa: CASSLRVRDTGELFF
v_gene: TRBV7-3
abundance: -
j_gene: TRBJ2-2
d_gene: -

CDR3nt: TGTGCCAGCAGTGATCCGGACGGGAACAATGAGCAGTTCTTC
CDR3aa: CASSDPDGNNEQFF
v_gene: TRBV25-1
abundance: once
j_gene: TRBJ2-1
d_gene: -

CDR3nt: TGTGCCAGCAGTCCTCTCCTACTAGCGGGAACCTACAATGAGCAGTTCTTC
CDR3aa: CASSPLLLAGTYNEQFF
v_gene: TRBV3-1/TRBV3-2
abundance: -
j_gene: TRBJ2-1
d_gene: TRBD2

CDR3nt: TGTGCCAGCAGCAAATCACCGGACAGGGACGCCGGCTACACCTTC
CDR3aa: CASSKSPDRDAGYTF
v_gene: TRBV21-1
abundance: -
j_gene: TRBJ1-2
d_gene: -

CDR3nt: TGTGCCAGCAGACCGGGACAGTGGAACACTGAAGCTTTCTTT
CDR3aa: CASRPGQWNTEAFF
v_gene: TRBV6-5
abundance: -
j_gene: TRBJ1-1
d_gene: TRBD1